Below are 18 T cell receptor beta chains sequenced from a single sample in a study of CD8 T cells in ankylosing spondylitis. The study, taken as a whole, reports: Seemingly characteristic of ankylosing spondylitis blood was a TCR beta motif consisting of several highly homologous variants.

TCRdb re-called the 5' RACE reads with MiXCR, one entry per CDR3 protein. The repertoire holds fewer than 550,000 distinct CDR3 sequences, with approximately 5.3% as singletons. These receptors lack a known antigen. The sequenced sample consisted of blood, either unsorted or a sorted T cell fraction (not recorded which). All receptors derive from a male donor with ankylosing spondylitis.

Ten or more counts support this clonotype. CDR3 in DNA: TGTGCCAGCAGTGACGTTGGGCGGGAGGGCAATGAGCAGTTCTTC. Its protein is CASSDVGREGNEQFF. This sequence joins TRBV25-1 and TRBJ2-1; the match to TRBD2 covers 9 bases. The CDR3 totals 15 residues. The J segment lost 6 bases and the V segment lost 3 bases, leaving 6 bases of the junction unmatched. Germline V gives CDR1 MGHDK, CDR2 SYGVNS. The variable domain in full, with the rest retrieved from reference TRBV25-1 and TRBJ2-1, is EADIYQTPRYLVIGTGKKITLECSQTMGHDKMYWYQQDPGMELHLIHYSYGVNSTEKGDLSSESTVSRIRTEHFPLTLESARPSHTSQYLCASSDVGREGNEQFFGPGTRLTVL.

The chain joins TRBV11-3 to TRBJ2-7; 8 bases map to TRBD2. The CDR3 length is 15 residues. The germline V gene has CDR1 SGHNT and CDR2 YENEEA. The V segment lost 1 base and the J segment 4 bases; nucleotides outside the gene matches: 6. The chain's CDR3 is CASSLAAGDSYEQYF. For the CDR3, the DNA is TGTGCCAGCAGCTTAGCAGCGGGAGACTCATACGAGCAGTACTTC.

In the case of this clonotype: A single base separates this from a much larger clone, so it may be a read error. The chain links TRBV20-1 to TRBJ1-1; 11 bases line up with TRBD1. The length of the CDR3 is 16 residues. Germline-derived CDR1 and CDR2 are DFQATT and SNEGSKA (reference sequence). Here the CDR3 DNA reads TGCCGTGCTAGAGATATACCGGGACAGGGGGGTACTGAAGCTTTCTTT. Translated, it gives CRARDIPGQGGTEAFF.

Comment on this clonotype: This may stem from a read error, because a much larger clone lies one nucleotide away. Here the CDR3 DNA reads TGTGCCACCAGCGGAGATATAAGGGCTACCTACAATGAGCAGTTCTTC. It translates to CATSGDIRATYNEQFF. The rearrangement uses TRBV15 and TRBJ2-1; D unclear. The germline V gene encodes CDR1 LNHNV and CDR2 YYDKDF (reference sequence). There are 16 residues in the CDR3.

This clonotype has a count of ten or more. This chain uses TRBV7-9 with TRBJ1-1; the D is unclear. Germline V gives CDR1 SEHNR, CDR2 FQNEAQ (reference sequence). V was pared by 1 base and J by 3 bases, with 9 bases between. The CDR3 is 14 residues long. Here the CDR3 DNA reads TGTGCCAGCAGCTTAGGAGGGATGGACACTGAAGCTTTCTTT. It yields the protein CASSLGGMDTEAFF.

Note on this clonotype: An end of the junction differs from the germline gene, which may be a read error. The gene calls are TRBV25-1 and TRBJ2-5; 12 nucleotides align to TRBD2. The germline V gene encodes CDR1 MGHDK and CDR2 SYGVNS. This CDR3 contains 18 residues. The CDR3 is CASGEYKASGGAGETQYF. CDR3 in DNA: TGTGCCAGCGGTGAATATAAGGCTAGCGGGGGGGCCGGAGAGACCCAGTACTTC.

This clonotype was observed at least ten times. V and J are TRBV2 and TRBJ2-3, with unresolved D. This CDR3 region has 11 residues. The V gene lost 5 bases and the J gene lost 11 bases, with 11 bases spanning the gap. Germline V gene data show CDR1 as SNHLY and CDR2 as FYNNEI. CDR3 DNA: TGTGCCAGCAGTCCCCCGGCCAAGCAGTATTTT. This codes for CASSPPAKQYF.

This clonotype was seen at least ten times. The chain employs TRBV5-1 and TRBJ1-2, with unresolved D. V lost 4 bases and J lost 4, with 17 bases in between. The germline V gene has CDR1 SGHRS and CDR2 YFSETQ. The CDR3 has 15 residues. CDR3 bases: TGCGCCAGCAGCCCAGAACTCGGGGTGACCTATGGCTACACCTTC. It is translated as CASSPELGVTYGYTF.

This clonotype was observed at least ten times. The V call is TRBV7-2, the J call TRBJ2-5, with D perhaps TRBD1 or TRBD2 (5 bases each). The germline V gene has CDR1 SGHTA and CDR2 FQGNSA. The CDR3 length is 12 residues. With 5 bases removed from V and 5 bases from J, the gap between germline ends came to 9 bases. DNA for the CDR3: TGTGCCAGCAGCAGATGGGGGGAGACCCAGTACTTC. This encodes CASSRWGETQYF.

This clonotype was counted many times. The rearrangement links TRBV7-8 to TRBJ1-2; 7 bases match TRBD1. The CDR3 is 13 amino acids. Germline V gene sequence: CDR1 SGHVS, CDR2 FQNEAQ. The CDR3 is CVTRPTGDYGYTF. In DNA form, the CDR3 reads TGTGTCACTCGCCCCACAGGGGACTATGGCTACACCTTC.

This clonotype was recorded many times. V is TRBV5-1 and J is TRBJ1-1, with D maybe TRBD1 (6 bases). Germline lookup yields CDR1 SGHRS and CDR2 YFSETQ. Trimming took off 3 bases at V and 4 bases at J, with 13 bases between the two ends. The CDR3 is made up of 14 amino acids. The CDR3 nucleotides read TGCGCCAGCAGCTCGGGACACTCGGGCACTGAAGCTTTCTTT. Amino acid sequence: CASSSGHSGTEAFF.

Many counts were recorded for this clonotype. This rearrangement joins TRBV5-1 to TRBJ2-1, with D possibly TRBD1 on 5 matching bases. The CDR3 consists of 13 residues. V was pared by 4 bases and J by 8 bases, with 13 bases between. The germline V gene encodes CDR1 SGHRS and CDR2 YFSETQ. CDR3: CASSPTVLDEQFF. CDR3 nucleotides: TGCGCCAGCAGCCCGACAGTCTTGGATGAGCAGTTCTTC. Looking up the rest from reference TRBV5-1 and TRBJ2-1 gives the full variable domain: KAGVTQTPRYLIKTRGQQVTLSCSPISGHRSVSWYQQTPGQGLQFLFEYFSETQRNKGNFPGRFSGRQFSNSRSEMNVSTLELGDSALYLCASSPTVLDEQFFGPGTRLTVL.

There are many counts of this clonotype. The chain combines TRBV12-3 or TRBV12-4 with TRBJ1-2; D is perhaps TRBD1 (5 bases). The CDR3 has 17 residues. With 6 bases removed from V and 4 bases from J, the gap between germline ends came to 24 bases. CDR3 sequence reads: CASSPPGPRGGFYGYTF. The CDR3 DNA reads TGTGCCAGCAGCCCCCCGGGACCACGAGGCGGGTTCTATGGCTACACCTTC.

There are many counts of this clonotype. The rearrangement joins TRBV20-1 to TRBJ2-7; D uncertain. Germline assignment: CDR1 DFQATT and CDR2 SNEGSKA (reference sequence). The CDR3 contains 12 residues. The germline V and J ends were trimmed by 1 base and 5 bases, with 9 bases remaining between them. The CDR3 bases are TGCAGTGCTAGAGGGAATTTCGACGAGCAGTACTTC. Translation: CSARGNFDEQYF.

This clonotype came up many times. The CDR3 DNA reads as TGTGCCAGCAGCGTAGTCGGAAGCGGTGGTGAGCAGTTCTTC. This encodes CASSVVGSGGEQFF. The chain recombines TRBV9 with TRBJ2-1; D might be TRBD2 (5 bases). Per the germline V gene, CDR1 is SGDLS and CDR2 is YYNGEE. The CDR3 has 14 residues. V lost 0 bases and J lost 9, with 13 bases in between.

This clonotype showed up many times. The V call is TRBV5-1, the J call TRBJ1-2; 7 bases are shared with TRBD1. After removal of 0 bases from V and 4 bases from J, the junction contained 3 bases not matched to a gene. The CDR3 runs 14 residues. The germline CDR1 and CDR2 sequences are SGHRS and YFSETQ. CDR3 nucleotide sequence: TGCGCCAGCAGCTTGGGAGGGGGCGCCTATGGCTACACCTTC. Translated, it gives CASSLGGGAYGYTF.

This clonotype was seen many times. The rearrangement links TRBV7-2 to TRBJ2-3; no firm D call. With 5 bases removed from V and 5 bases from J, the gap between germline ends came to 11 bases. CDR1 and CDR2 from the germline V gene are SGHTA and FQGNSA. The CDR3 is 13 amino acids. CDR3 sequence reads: CASSAQVLDTQYF. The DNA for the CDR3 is TGTGCCAGCAGCGCCCAAGTTTTAGATACGCAGTATTTT.

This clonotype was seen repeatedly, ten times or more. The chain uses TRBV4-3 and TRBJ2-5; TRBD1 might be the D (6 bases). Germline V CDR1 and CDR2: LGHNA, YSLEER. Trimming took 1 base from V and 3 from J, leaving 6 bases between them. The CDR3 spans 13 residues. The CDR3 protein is CASSQGTEETQYF. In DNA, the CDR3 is TGCGCCAGCAGCCAAGGGACAGAAGAGACCCAGTACTTC.